This record covers a single TCR beta chain. The CDR3 covers 15 residues. The V gene's germline CDR1 is LGHNA and CDR2 YSLEER. V was clipped by 0 bases and J by 5 bases, with 13 bases between them. This specimen comes from a study of blood T cell repertoires in COVID-19. About the study: Samples came from the United States, Italy and Spain, spanning acute and convalescent COVID-19. From T cells, B-cell-depleted T cells, or PBMCs came the material, which was cDNA or gDNA.

Across 20 to 25 US areas, participants ranged in age from 18 to 89 years. Participants had their cohort set by participant-reported clinical history. TCRdb keeps only in-frame clones here, not all; method: immunoSEQ multiplex PCR. This sample carries under 350,000 clones, about 86% of them seen once, and the ten largest clones take around 4.2%. Sequencing was carried out using PBMCs or T cells enriched from blood (not recorded which). This TCR was sampled from a woman in her thirties or forties with acute COVID-19. This rearrangement joins TRBV4-3 to TRBJ1-2; D is undetermined. CDR3 nucleotides: TGCGCCAGCAGCCAAGATCTTACAGATCGTTATGGCTACACCTTC. It yields the protein CASSQDLTDRYGYTF.